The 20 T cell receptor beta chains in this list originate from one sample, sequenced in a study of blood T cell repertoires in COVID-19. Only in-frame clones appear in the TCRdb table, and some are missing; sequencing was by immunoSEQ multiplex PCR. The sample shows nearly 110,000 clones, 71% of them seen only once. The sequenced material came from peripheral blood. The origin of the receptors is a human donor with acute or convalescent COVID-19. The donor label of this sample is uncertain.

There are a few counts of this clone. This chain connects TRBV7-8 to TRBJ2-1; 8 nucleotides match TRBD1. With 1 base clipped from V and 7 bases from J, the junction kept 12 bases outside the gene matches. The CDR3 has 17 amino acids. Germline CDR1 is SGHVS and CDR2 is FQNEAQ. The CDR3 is CASSLGYTGGRLNEQFF. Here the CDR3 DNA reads TGTGCCAGCAGCTTAGGGTATACAGGGGGAAGGTTAAATGAGCAGTTCTTC.

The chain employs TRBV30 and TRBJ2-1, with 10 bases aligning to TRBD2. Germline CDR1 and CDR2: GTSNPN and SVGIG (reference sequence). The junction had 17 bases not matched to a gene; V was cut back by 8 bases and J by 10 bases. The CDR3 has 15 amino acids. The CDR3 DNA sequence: TGTGCCGCTGGATCCGGAGGGCCGGGACTAGCGGAGCAGTTCTTC. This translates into CAAGSGGPGLAEQFF.

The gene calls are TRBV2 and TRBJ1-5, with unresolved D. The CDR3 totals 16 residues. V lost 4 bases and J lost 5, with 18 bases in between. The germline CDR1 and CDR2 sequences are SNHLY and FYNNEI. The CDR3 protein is CASSADSPRGDQPQHF. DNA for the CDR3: TGTGCCAGCAGTGCGGACTCCCCTCGAGGAGATCAGCCCCAGCATTTT. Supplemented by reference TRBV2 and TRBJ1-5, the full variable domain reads EPEVTQTPSHQVTQMGQEVILRCVPISNHLYFYWYRQILGQKVEFLVSFYNNEISEKSEIFDDQFSVERPDGSNFTLKIRSTKLEDSAMYFCASSADSPRGDQPQHFGDGTRLSIL.

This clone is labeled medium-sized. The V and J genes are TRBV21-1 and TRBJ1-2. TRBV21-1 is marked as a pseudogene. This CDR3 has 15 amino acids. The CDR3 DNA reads TGTGCCAGCAGCAAAGCGCTGGGGGGGGCGAATGGCTACACCTTC. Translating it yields CASSKALGGANGYTF.

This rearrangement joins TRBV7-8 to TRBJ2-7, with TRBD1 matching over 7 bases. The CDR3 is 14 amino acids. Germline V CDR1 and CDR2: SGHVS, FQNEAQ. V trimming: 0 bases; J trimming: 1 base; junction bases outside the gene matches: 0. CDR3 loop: CASSLATGSYEQYV. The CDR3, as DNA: TGTGCCAGCAGCTTAGCGACAGGGTCCTACGAGCAGTACGTC.

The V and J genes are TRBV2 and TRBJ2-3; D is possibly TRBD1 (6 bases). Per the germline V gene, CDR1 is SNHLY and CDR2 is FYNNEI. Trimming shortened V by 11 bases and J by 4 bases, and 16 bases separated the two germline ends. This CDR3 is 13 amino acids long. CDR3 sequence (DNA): TGTGCCCTCGGCTGGGGGCAGGCAGATACGCAGTATTTT. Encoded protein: CALGWGQADTQYF.

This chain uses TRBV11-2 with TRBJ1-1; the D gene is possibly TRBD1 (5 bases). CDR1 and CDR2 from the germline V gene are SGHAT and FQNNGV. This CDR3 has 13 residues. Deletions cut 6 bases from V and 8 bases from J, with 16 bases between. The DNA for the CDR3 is TGTGCCAGCAGTCCCCAAGGGGCATCCGAAGCTTTCTTT. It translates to CASSPQGASEAFF.

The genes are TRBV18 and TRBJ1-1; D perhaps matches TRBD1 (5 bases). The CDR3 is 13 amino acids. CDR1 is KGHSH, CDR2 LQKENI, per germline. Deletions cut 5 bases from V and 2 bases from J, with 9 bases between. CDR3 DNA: TGTGCCAGCTCAGGCAGGGATAACACTGAAGCTTTCTTT. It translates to CASSGRDNTEAFF.

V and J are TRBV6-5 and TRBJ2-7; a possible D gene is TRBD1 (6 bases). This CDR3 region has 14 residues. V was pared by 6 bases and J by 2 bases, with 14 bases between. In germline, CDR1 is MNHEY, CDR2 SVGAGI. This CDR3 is CASSPLPGAYEQYV. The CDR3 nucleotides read TGTGCCAGCAGCCCCTTGCCAGGGGCCTACGAGCAGTACGTC.

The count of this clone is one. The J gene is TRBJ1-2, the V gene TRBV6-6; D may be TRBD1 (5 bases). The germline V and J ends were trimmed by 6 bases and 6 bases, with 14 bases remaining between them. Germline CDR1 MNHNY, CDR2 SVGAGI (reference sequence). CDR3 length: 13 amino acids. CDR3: CASRDGTSHGYTF. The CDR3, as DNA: TGTGCCAGCAGGGATGGGACTTCCCATGGCTACACCTTC.

For the CDR3, the DNA is TGTGCCAGCAGACTACCAGGGAACTATGGCTACACCTTC. This codes for CASRLPGNYGYTF. The rearrangement links TRBV28 to TRBJ1-2; tentatively, D is TRBD1 (5 bases). V was trimmed by 6 bases and J by 2 bases, leaving 10 bases between them. CDR3 size: 13 residues. Germline CDR1 reads MDHEN; CDR2 reads SYDVKM.

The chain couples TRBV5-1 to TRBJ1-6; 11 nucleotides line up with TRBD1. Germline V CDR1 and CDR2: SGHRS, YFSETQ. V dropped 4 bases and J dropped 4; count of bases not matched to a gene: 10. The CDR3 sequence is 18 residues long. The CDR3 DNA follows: TGCGCCAGCAGCCAAGGGGACAGGGGGTCTGGTTATAATTCACCCCTCCACTTT. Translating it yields CASSQGDRGSGYNSPLHF.

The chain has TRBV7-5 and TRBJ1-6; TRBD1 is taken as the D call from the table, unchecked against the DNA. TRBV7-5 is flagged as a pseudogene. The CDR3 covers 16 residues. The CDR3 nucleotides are TGTGCCAGAAGCACGAACAGCCGGGACAGGGATTCACCCCTCCACTTT. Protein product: CARSTNSRDRDSPLHF.

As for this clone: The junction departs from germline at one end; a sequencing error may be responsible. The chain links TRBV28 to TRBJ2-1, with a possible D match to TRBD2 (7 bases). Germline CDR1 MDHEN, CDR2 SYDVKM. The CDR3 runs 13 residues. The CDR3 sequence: CASNLSGGDEQFF. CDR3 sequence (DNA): TGTGCCAGCAATTTATCGGGGGGCGATGAGCAGTTCTTC.

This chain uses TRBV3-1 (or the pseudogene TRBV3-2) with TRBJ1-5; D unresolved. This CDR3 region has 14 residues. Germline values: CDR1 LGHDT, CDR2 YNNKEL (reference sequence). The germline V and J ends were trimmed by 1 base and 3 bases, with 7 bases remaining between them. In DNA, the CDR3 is TGTGCCAGCAGCCAAGCAGGTCTCAATCAGCCCCAGCATTTT. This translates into CASSQAGLNQPQHF.

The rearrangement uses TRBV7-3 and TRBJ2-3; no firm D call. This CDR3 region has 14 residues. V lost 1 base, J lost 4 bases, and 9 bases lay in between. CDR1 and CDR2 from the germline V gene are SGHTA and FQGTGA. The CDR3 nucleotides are TGTGCCAGCAGCTTAAATTTGGGCGCAGATACGCAGTATTTT. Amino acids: CASSLNLGADTQYF.

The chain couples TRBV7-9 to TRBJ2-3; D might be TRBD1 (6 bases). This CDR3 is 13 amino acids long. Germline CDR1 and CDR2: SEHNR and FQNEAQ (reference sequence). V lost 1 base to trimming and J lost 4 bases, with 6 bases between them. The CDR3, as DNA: TGTGCCAGCAGCTTAGACAGGGCAGATACGCAGTATTTT. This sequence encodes CASSLDRADTQYF.

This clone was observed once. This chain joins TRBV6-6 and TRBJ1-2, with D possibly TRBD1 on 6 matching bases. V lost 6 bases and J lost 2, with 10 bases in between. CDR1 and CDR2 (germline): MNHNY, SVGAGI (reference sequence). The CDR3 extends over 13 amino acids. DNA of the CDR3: TGTGCCAGCAGCCCGACAGGAAACTATGGCTACACCTTC. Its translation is CASSPTGNYGYTF.

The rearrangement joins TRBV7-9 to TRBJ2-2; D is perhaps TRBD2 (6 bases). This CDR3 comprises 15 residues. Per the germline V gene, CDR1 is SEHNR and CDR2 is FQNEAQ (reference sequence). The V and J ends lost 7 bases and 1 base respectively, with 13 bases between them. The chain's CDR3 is CASTTEGWNTGELFF. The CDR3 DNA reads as TGTGCCAGCACCACGGAGGGTTGGAACACCGGGGAGCTGTTTTTT. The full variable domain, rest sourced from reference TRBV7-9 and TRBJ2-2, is DTGVSQNPRHKITKRGQNVTFRCDPISEHNRLYWYRQTLGQGPEFLTYFQNEAQLEKSRLLSDRFSAERPKGSFSTLEIQRTEQGDSAMYLCASTTEGWNTGELFFGEGSRLTVL.

The CDR3 protein is CASSEEGLAQETQYF. CDR3 coding DNA: TGTGCCAGCAGTGAGGAGGGACTAGCGCAAGAGACCCAGTACTTC. V is TRBV6-1 and J is TRBJ2-5; TRBD2 matches at 10 bases. From germline, CDR1 is MNHNS and CDR2 SASEGT. The J segment lost 2 bases and the V segment lost 3 bases, leaving 3 bases of the junction unmatched. The CDR3 sequence is 15 residues long.